This is a list of T cell receptor beta chains from one sample in a study of technical replicates of blood from a handful of donors. Clones were sequenced by immunoSEQ multiplex PCR, and TCRdb holds only the in-frame ones, with some missing. The sample lists 56,000 or so clones, 85% to 95% occurring once. The sample taken for sequencing was PBMCs. All receptors come from a human donor in good health. Some clones in this sample may be carry-over from other donors' samples. CDR3s include the opening cysteine and the closing phenylalanine or tryptophan. Fields, in order: clone size, V gene, J gene, D gene, CDR3 protein, CDR3 DNA. D genes are given only for firm matches. Only some rows state a clone size, as once, few, many or a class for expanded clones.

>.|TRBV14|TRBJ2-1|.
CASSQSRQVHNEQFF
TGTGCCAGCAGCCAAAGTAGACAGGTCCACAATGAGCAGTTCTTC
>once|TRBV19|TRBJ1-4|TRBD1
CASSTGTAGNEKLFF
TGTGCCAGTAGTACAGGGACAGCTGGTAATGAAAAACTGTTTTTT
>.|TRBV10-3|TRBJ2-7|.
CAISALESYEQYF
TGTGCCATCAGTGCACTTGAGTCCTACGAGCAGTACTTC
>.|TRBV4-1|TRBJ1-6|.
CASSQGNGYSPLHF
TGCGCCAGCAGCCAAGGGAACGGGTACTCACCCCTCCACTTT
>.|TRBV7-3|TRBJ2-1|.
CASSPAVGGPAEQFF
TGTGCCAGCAGCCCCGCTGTCGGGGGACCTGCTGAGCAGTTCTTC
>.|TRBV6-5|TRBJ1-3|TRBD1
CASNGQGHSGNTIYF
TGTGCCAGCAATGGACAGGGACATTCTGGAAACACCATATATTTT
>.|TRBV15|TRBJ1-2|.
CATQRQGVSGYTF
TGTGCCACCCAACGTCAGGGTGTAAGCGGCTACACCTTC
>.|TRBV4-3|TRBJ2-7|.
CASSQDYPGSSYEQYF
TGCGCCAGCAGCCAAGACTACCCCGGGAGCTCCTACGAGCAGTACTTC
>.|TRBV7-8|TRBJ2-7|TRBD2
CASSLGGGGMSYEQYF
TGTGCCAGCAGCTTGGGTGGGGGGGGTATGTCCTACGAGCAGTACTTC
>.|TRBV30|TRBJ2-5|.
CAWSVGGRALGETQYF
TGTGCCTGGAGTGTAGGGGGGAGGGCCCTCGGGGAGACCCAGTACTTC
>.|TRBV7-9|TRBJ1-4|TRBD1
CASSLGDRGANEKLFF
TGTGCCAGCAGCTTGGGAGACAGGGGTGCTAATGAAAAACTGTTTTTT
>.|TRBV7-2|TRBJ2-7|.
CASSLDPPREQYF
TGTGCCAGCAGCTTAGATCCCCCGAGGGAGCAGTACTTC
>.|TRBV5-4|TRBJ1-1|.
CASSLVGMNTEAFF
TGTGCCAGCAGCTTGGTTGGCATGAACACTGAAGCTTTCTTT
>.|TRBV6-5|TRBJ1-5|.
CASSPTVDQPQHF
TGTGCCAGCAGCCCGACAGTAGATCAGCCCCAGCATTTT
>.|TRBV15|TRBJ1-1|.
CATSREGRRGAFF
TGTGCCACCAGCAGAGAAGGTCGCAGAGGAGCTTTCTTT
>.|TRBV12-5|TRBJ1-6|TRBD1
CASGLGTRDRGRNSPLHF
TGTGCTAGTGGTTTGGGTACCCGGGACAGGGGAAGGAATTCACCCCTCCACTTT
>.|TRBV7-2|TRBJ1-6|.
CASSSGYNSPLHF
TGTGCCAGCAGCTCCGGGTATAATTCACCCCTCCACTTT
>.|TRBV4-2|TRBJ2-3|TRBD2
CASSQSAGYVDTQYF
TGTGCCAGCAGCCAATCAGCGGGATACGTCGATACGCAGTATTTT
>.|TRBV6-5|TRBJ2-7|.
CASTSRAKSEQYF
TGTGCCAGCACCTCCAGGGCCAAGTCCGAGCAGTACTTC
>.|TRBV9|TRBJ2-2|TRBD2
CASSVVGLAGGPSGELFF
TGTGCCAGCAGCGTAGTTGGGCTAGCGGGAGGGCCTTCCGGGGAGCTGTTTTTT
>.|TRBV30|TRBJ1-2|.
CAWSVQGWGSYGYTF
TGTGCCTGGAGTGTTCAGGGCTGGGGCTCTTATGGCTACACCTTC